The 16 T cell receptor beta chains in this list originate from one sample, sequenced in a study of blood T cell repertoires in COVID-19 (dated by TCRdb to the early 2020s). The library came from the immunoSEQ multiplex PCR assay. Held by TCRdb, this immuneACCESS table contains in-frame sequences only and omits some clones. Under half of the omission traces to an unresolved V gene where checked; the cause of the rest is unknown. Within this sample are about 37,000 clones, with 80% of them counted one time only. Roughly 14% of the sample rests with the top ten. The sequencing sample was made of peripheral blood. These receptor sequences come from a woman in her 70s with acute or convalescent COVID-19.

The rearrangement uses TRBV7-2 and TRBJ2-4; D call uncertain. Trimming took off 5 bases at V and 5 bases at J, with 16 bases between the two ends. The CDR3 is made up of 15 amino acids. CDR1 and CDR2 (germline): SGHTA, FQGNSA. The CDR3 DNA is TGTGCCAGCAGCAACTACCTGGCGACCCAAAACATTCAGTACTTC. This gives the protein CASSNYLATQNIQYF.

The chain has TRBV5-4 and TRBJ2-7; 8 nucleotides agree with TRBD2. The ends lost 2 bases at V and 0 bases at J; junction bases unmatched: 4. The CDR3 covers 15 residues. Germline V gene data show CDR1 as SGHNT and CDR2 as YYREEE (reference sequence). CDR3 sequence (DNA): TGTGCCAGCAGCTTTGACAGCGGGGGCTCCTACGAGCAGTACTTC. It translates to CASSFDSGGSYEQYF.

The chain couples TRBV11-2 to TRBJ2-5; the match to TRBD1 covers 8 bases. In germline, CDR1 is SGHAT, CDR2 FQNNGV. This CDR3 has 16 amino acids. The V and J ends lost 1 base and 4 bases, in that order; junction bases with no gene match: 8. CDR3 sequence: CASSLGWTGTGETQYF. Written as DNA, the CDR3 is TGTGCCAGCAGCTTAGGGTGGACAGGGACTGGAGAGACCCAGTACTTC.

V usage is TRBV28 and J usage is TRBJ2-2, with a weak D call TRBD2 (5 bases). Deletions cut 2 bases from V and 3 bases from J, with 10 bases between. CDR1 and CDR2 (germline): MDHEN, SYDVKM. The CDR3 is made up of 15 amino acids. The DNA for the CDR3 is TGTGCCAGCAGTTTAGGTGCGGGTTACACCGGGGAGCTGTTTTTT. Translated: CASSLGAGYTGELFF.

V usage is TRBV11-1 and J usage is TRBJ2-3, with D perhaps TRBD1 (5 bases). The germline V and J ends were trimmed by 5 bases and 8 bases, with 17 bases remaining between them. CDR3 length equals 14 residues. In germline, CDR1 is SGHAT, CDR2 FQDESV (reference sequence). For the CDR3, the DNA is TGTGCCAGCAGCCCCATCAGGGCAGCCCCTACGCAGTATTTT. It translates to CASSPIRAAPTQYF.

This chain connects TRBV7-6 to TRBJ2-7; TRBD1 is a possible D gene (6 bases). Looked up from germline, CDR1 is SGHVS and CDR2 is FNYEAQ. The CDR3 is made up of 17 amino acids. Trimming cost V 2 bases and J 2 bases, with 19 bases left between them. In DNA, the CDR3 is TGTGCCAGCAGCTTAAGAGGTTGGGGCAGGGGAACCTACGAGCAGTACTTC. Protein: CASSLRGWGRGTYEQYF.

The rearrangement uses TRBV3-1 (or the pseudogene TRBV3-2) and TRBJ1-1, with D uncertain. CDR1 is LGHDT, CDR2 YNNKEL, per germline (reference sequence). The CDR3 sequence is 14 residues long. The V end lost 3 bases, the J end lost 3 bases, and 11 bases lay between the germline ends. CDR3 residues: CASSQLRLDTEAFF. CDR3 coding DNA: TGTGCCAGCAGCCAGTTGCGACTCGACACTGAAGCTTTCTTT.

The chain has TRBV6-5 and TRBJ2-1, with a weak D call TRBD2 (5 bases). V shed 8 bases and J shed 3 bases, with 8 bases lying between them. The germline gives CDR1 MNHEY, CDR2 SVGAGI. CDR3 length: 12 residues. The CDR3 reads CASRRLYNEQFF. The CDR3 bases are TGTGCCAGCCGGAGGCTCTACAATGAGCAGTTCTTC.

The CDR3 DNA follows: TGTGCCAGCAGCTACATAGCGGGGTCCACCGGGGAGCTGTTTTTT. It translates to CASSYIAGSTGELFF. V usage is TRBV7-2 and J usage is TRBJ2-2; TRBD2 matches 8 bases. J was trimmed by 4 bases and V by 4 bases; bases with no gene match: 5. Germline CDR1 reads SGHTA; CDR2 reads FQGNSA. The CDR3 runs 15 residues.

The chain couples TRBV27 to TRBJ2-1; 9 positions agree with TRBD2. The CDR3 has 17 amino acids. Germline V gives CDR1 MNHEY, CDR2 SMNVEV (reference sequence). Trimming removed 3 bases from V and 2 bases from J; junction bases left unmatched: 8. The CDR3 nucleotides are TGTGCCAGCAGTTTGAGACTGAGGACTAGCGCCTACAATGAGCAGTTCTTC. This translates into CASSLRLRTSAYNEQFF.

This chain connects TRBV5-1 to TRBJ2-3; TRBD2 is a possible D gene (6 bases). The germline V gene encodes CDR1 SGHRS and CDR2 YFSETQ. This CDR3 region has 14 residues. V was clipped by 4 bases and J by 2 bases, with 11 bases between them. The CDR3 reads CASSLGTPTDTQYF. The CDR3 nucleotides read TGCGCCAGCAGCCTGGGGACTCCCACAGATACGCAGTATTTT.

The chain is built from TRBV7-9 and TRBJ2-6; 7 positions match TRBD1. Germline V gives CDR1 SEHNR, CDR2 FQNEAQ (reference sequence). CDR3 length: 16 amino acids. V lost 4 bases to trimming and J lost 5 bases; unmatched junction nucleotides: 8. The CDR3 is CASSYTPGGWANVLTF. CDR3 DNA sequence: TGTGCCAGCAGCTACACGCCAGGGGGTTGGGCCAACGTCCTGACTTTC.

This clone was observed a handful of times. This chain uses TRBV28 with TRBJ1-2; no definite D call. CDR3 length: 14 amino acids. V shed 6 bases and J shed 2 bases, with 13 bases lying between them. Germline CDR1 is MDHEN and CDR2 is SYDVKM. The CDR3 nucleotides are TGTGCCAGCAGCCCAAATCAACAGAACTATGGCTACACCTTC. Its protein product is CASSPNQQNYGYTF.

The chain has TRBV5-1 and TRBJ1-1; D call uncertain. This CDR3 region has 13 residues. CDR1 SGHRS and CDR2 YFSETQ come from the germline V gene. The V end lost 4 bases, the J end lost 6 bases, and 13 bases lay between the germline ends. The DNA for the CDR3 is TGCGCCAGCAGCCTCACACCGGGTGCTGAAGCTTTCTTT. Residues: CASSLTPGAEAFF. The full variable domain, in which reference TRBV5-1 and TRBJ1-1 provide the parts outside the CDR3, is KAGVTQTPRYLIKTRGQQVTLSCSPISGHRSVSWYQQTPGQGLQFLFEYFSETQRNKGNFPGRFSGRQFSNSRSEMNVSTLELGDSALYLCASSLTPGAEAFFGQGTRLTVV.

This clone was recorded a few times. The chain joins TRBV10-3 to TRBJ1-6, with D unresolved. Germline CDR1 reads ENHRY; CDR2 reads SYGVKD. The CDR3 has 16 amino acids. The V end lost 0 bases, the J end lost 13 bases, and 19 bases lay between the germline ends. The CDR3 nucleotides are TGTGCCATCAGTGAGTCAAGTACGGGCGGCGCGGGGCCCCTCCACTTT. Translating it yields CAISESSTGGAGPLHF.

The chain has TRBV5-1 and TRBJ1-2; 7 bases align to TRBD1. This CDR3 is built from 13 residues. V shed 4 bases and J 7 bases; nucleotides not matched to a gene: 7. Germline V CDR1 and CDR2: SGHRS, YFSETQ. The CDR3 nucleotides are TGCGCCAGCAGCACGGACAGGAGTGGTGGCTACACCTTC. It codes for CASSTDRSGGYTF.